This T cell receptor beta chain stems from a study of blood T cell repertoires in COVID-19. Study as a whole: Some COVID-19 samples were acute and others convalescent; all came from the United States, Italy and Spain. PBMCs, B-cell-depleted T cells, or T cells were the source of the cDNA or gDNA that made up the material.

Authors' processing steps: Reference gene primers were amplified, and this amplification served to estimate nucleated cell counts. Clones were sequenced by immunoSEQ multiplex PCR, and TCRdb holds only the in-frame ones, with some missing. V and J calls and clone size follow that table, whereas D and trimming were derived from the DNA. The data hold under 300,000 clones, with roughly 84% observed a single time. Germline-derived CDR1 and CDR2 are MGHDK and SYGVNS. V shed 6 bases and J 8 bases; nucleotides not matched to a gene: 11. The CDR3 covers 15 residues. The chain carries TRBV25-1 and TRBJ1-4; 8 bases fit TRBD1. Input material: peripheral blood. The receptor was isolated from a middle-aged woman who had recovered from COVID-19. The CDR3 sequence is CASSRAGGLGEKLFF. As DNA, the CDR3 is TGTGCCAGCAGCCGCGCAGGGGGCCTTGGGGAAAAACTGTTTTTT. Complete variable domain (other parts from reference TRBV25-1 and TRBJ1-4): EADIYQTPRYLVIGTGKKITLECSQTMGHDKMYWYQQDPGMELHLIHYSYGVNSTEKGDLSSESTVSRIRTEHFPLTLESARPSHTSQYLCASSRAGGLGEKLFFGSGTQLSVL.